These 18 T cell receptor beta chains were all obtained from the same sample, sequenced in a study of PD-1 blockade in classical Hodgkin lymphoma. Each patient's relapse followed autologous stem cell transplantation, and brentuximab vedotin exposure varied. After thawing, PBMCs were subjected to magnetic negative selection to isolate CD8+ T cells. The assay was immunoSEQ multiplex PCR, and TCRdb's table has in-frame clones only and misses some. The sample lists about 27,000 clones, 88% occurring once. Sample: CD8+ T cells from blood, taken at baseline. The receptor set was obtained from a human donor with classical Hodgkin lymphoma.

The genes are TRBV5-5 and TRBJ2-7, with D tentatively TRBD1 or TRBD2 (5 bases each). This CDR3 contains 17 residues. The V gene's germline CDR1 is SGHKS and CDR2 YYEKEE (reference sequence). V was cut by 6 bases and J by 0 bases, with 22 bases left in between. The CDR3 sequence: CASIPWGKWEISYEQYF. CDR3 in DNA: TGTGCCAGCATCCCTTGGGGGAAATGGGAGATCTCCTACGAGCAGTACTTC.

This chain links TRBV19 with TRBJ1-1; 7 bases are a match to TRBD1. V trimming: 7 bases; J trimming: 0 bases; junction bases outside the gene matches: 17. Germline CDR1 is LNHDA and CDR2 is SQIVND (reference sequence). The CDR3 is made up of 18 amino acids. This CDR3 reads CASNFDRELGGMNTEAFF. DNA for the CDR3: TGTGCCAGTAATTTTGACAGGGAATTGGGAGGCATGAACACTGAAGCTTTCTTT.

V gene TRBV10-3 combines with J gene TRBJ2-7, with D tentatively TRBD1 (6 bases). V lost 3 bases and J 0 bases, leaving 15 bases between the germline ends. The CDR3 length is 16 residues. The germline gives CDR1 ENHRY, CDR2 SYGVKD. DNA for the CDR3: TGTGCCATCAGTGATATGACAGGACGAACCTCCTACGAGCAGTACTTC. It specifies CAISDMTGRTSYEQYF.

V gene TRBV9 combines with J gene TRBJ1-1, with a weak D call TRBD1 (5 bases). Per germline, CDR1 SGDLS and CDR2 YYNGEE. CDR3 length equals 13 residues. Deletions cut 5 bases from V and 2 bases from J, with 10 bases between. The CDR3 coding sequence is TGTGCCAGCAGGTCGGGGGTCAACACTGAAGCTTTCTTT. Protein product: CASRSGVNTEAFF.

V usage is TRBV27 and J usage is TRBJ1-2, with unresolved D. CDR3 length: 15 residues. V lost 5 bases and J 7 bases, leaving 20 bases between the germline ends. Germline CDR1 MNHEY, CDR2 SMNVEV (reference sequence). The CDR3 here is CASSPLDPDPFGYTF. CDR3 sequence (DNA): TGTGCCAGCAGTCCCCTAGACCCGGACCCGTTTGGCTACACCTTC.

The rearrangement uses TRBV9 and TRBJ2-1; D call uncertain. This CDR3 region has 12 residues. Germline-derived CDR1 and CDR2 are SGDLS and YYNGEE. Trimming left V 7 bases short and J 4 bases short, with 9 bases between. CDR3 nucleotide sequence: TGTGCCAGCGGCAATTGGTACAATGAGCAGTTCTTC. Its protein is CASGNWYNEQFF.

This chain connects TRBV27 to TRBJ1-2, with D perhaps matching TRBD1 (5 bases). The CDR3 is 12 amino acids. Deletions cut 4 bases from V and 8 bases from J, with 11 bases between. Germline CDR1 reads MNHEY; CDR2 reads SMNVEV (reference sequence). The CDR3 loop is CASSSYRDGYTF. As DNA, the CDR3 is TGTGCCAGCAGTTCCTATAGGGACGGCTACACCTTC.

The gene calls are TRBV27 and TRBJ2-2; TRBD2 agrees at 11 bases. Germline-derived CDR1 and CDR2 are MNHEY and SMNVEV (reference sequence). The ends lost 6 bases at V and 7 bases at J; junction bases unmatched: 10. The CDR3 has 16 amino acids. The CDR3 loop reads CASSTSTSGSYGELFF. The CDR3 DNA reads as TGTGCCAGCAGCACCAGTACTAGCGGGAGTTACGGGGAGCTGTTTTTT.

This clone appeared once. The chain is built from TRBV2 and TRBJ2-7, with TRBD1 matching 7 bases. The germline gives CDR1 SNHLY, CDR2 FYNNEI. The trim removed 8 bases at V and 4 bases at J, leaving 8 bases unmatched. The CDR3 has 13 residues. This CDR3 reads CASYGDRHYEQYF. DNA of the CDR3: TGTGCCAGCTATGGGGACAGACATTACGAGCAGTACTTC.

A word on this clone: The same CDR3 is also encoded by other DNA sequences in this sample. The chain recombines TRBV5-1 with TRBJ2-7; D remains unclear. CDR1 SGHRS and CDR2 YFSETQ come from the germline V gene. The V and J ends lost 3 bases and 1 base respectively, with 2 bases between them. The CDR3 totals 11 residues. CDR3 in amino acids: CASSSSYEQYF. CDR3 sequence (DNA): TGCGCCAGCAGCTCGTCCTACGAGCAGTACTTC.

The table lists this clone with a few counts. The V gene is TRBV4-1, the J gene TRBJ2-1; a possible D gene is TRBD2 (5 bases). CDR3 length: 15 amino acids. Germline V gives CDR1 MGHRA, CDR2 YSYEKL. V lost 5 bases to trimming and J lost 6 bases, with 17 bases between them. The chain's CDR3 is CASSLQFRRGNEQFF. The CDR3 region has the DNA TGCGCCAGCAGCTTACAGTTTCGCCGGGGCAATGAGCAGTTCTTC.

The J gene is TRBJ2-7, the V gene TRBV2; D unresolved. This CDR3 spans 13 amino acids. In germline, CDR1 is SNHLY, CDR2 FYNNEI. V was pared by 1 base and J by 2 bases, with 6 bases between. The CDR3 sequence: CASSEGKAYEQYF. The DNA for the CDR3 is TGTGCCAGCAGTGAAGGGAAGGCCTACGAGCAGTACTTC.

The CDR3 loop is CASRLRETQYF. The CDR3 bases are TGTGCCAGCAGACTCCGAGAGACCCAGTACTTC. The V gene is TRBV11-2, the J gene TRBJ2-5, with D unresolved. CDR1 SGHAT and CDR2 FQNNGV come from the germline V gene. This CDR3 spans 11 amino acids. V was pared by 6 bases and J by 4 bases, with 6 bases between. Supplemented by reference TRBV11-2 and TRBJ2-5, the full variable domain reads EAGVAQSPRYKIIEKRQSVAFWCNPISGHATLYWYQQILGQGPKLLIQFQNNGVVDDSQLPKDRFSAERLKGVDSTLKIQPAKLEDSAVYLCASRLRETQYFGPGTRLLVL.

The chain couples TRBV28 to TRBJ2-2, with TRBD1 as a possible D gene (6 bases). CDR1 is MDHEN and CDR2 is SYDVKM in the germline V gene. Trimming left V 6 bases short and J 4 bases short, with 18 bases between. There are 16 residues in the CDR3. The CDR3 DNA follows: TGTGCCAGCAGCCCAGGGGTAGCGTGGGGCACCGGGGAGCTGTTTTTT. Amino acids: CASSPGVAWGTGELFF.

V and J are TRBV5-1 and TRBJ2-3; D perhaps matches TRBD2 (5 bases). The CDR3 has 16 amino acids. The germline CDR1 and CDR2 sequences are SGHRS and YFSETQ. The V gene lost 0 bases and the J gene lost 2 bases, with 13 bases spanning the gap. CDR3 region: CASSLESGKTTDTQYF. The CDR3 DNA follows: TGCGCCAGCAGCTTGGAAAGCGGAAAAACCACAGATACGCAGTATTTT.

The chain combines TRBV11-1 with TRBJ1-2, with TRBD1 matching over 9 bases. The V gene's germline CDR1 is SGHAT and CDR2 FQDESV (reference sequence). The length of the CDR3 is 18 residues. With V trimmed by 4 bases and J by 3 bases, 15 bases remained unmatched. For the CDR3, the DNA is TGTGCCAGCAGCTCTGCCGGGACAGGGCACTGTGGGGACTATGGCTACACCTTC. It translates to CASSSAGTGHCGDYGYTF.

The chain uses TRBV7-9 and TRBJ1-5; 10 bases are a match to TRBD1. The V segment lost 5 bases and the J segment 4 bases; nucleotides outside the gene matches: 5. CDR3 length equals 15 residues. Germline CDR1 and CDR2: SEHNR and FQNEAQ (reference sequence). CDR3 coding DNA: TGTGCCAGCAGCCCAGGGACAGGGGCTAATCAGCCCCAGCATTTT. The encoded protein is CASSPGTGANQPQHF.

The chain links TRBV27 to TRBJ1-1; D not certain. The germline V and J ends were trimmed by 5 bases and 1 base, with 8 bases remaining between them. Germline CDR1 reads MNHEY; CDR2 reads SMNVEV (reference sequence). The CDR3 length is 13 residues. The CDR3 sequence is CASSRTGNTEAFF. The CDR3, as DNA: TGTGCCAGCAGTAGGACGGGGAACACTGAAGCTTTCTTT.